What follows are 20 T cell receptor beta chains derived from one specimen sequenced in a study of T-cell memory formation after mild COVID-19. MiXCR, applied by TCRdb to the 5' RACE reads, yields one record per CDR3 protein. Among hundreds of thousands of distinct CDR3 sequences listed, 15% were seen once. The sequenced sample was PBMCs or a T cell subset sorted from them (not recorded which). Receptors were obtained from an adult woman who had mild COVID-19 (a few samples of this study predate the infection). Cell type and time point are not known.

This sequence joins TRBV15 and TRBJ2-7, with a tentative D call TRBD1 (6 bases). V was trimmed by 6 bases and J by 2 bases, leaving 11 bases between them. This CDR3 contains 13 residues. Per the germline V gene, CDR1 is LNHNV and CDR2 is YYDKDF (reference sequence). The CDR3 DNA reads TGTGCCACCAGGAAGACAGGAACCTACGAGCAGTACTTC. Protein product: CATRKTGTYEQYF.

This clonotype was found a few times. J is TRBJ2-2 and V is TRBV12-3 or TRBV12-4; D assignment may be TRBD1 or TRBD2 (5 bases each). Trimming removed 5 bases from V and 11 bases from J, with 12 bases in between. This CDR3 has 12 residues. CDR3 nucleotide sequence: TGTGCCAGCAGTCTGGGGACGCTTGAGCTGTTTTTT. It specifies CASSLGTLELFF.

CDR3 amino acids: CASSLYIFGYTF. The CDR3 nucleotides read TGTGCCAGCAGTTTATACATTTTTGGCTACACCTTC. The chain joins TRBV12-3 or TRBV12-4 to TRBJ1-2; D call uncertain. Trimming took off 2 bases at V and 7 bases at J, with 8 bases between the two ends. This CDR3 has 12 residues.

This clonotype has just a few counts. V gene TRBV3-1 combines with J gene TRBJ1-2, with a weak D call TRBD1 (5 bases). This CDR3 spans 13 amino acids. Germline CDR1 and CDR2: LGHDT and YNNKEL (reference sequence). The V and J ends lost 1 base and 4 bases respectively, with 7 bases between them. DNA of the CDR3: TGTGCCAGCAGCCAAGGGGGCGTCTATGGCTACACCTTC. It encodes CASSQGGVYGYTF.

This clonotype was observed a handful of times. This chain links TRBV12-3 or TRBV12-4 with TRBJ2-5, with 7 bases that match TRBD2. The CDR3 loop spans 15 amino acids. With V trimmed by 2 bases and J by 4 bases, 7 bases remained unmatched. CDR3 region: CASSLQRGNLETQYF. Here the CDR3 DNA reads TGTGCCAGCAGTTTACAGCGGGGAAACCTAGAGACCCAGTACTTC.

This clonotype was seen a few times. The CDR3 loop is CASTGQGAYEQYF. The CDR3, as DNA: TGTGCCAGCACGGGACAGGGGGCTTACGAGCAGTACTTC. V is TRBV2 and J is TRBJ2-7, with TRBD1 identical over 12 bases. Germline trimming cut 7 bases from V and 4 bases from J; bases unmatched to any gene: 2. Germline CDR1 reads SNHLY; CDR2 reads FYNNEI. The length of the CDR3 is 13 residues.

This chain joins TRBV7-9 and TRBJ2-7, with a tentative D call TRBD1 (6 bases). The CDR3 consists of 14 residues. V lost 3 bases and J 5 bases, leaving 14 bases between the germline ends. CDR1 is SEHNR, CDR2 FQNEAQ, per germline (reference sequence). DNA of the CDR3: TGTGCCAGCAGCTTGTTTACAGGGAATCACGAGCAGTACTTC. As protein: CASSLFTGNHEQYF.

The V call is TRBV4-2, the J call TRBJ2-3; D is unresolved. The CDR3 consists of 15 residues. Germline V gene sequence: CDR1 LGHNA, CDR2 YNFKEQ. Trimming took off 4 bases at V and 0 bases at J, with 11 bases between the two ends. DNA for the CDR3: TGTGCCAGCAGCCGGGCGAGCGTTAGCACAGATACGCAGTATTTT. It yields the protein CASSRASVSTDTQYF.

In this sample, this clonotype turned up a few times. The chain links TRBV15 to TRBJ2-7, with unresolved D. The CDR3 extends over 14 amino acids. CDR1 and CDR2 (germline): LNHNV, YYDKDF (reference sequence). V lost 2 bases, J lost 2 bases, and 10 bases lay in between. The CDR3 reads CATSRRDETYEQYF. The CDR3 coding sequence is TGTGCCACCAGCAGACGTGACGAAACCTACGAGCAGTACTTC. Using reference TRBV15 and TRBJ2-7 for the parts outside the CDR3, the full variable domain is DAMVIQNPRYQVTQFGKPVTLSCSQTLNHNVMYWYQQKSSQAPKLLFHYYDKDFNNEADTPDNFQSRRPNTSFCFLDIRSPGLGDTAMYLCATSRRDETYEQYFGPGTRLTVT.

V and J are TRBV30 and TRBJ2-1; D might be TRBD2 (6 bases). Looked up from germline, CDR1 is GTSNPN and CDR2 is SVGIG (reference sequence). The V and J ends lost 3 bases and 6 bases respectively, with 18 bases between them. The CDR3 length is 15 residues. CDR3 loop: CAWSGGGGSPNEQFF. CDR3 coding DNA: TGTGCCTGGAGCGGGGGTGGAGGGAGCCCCAATGAGCAGTTCTTC.

A few counts support this clonotype. The chain carries TRBV20-1 and TRBJ1-2, with D uncertain. Between the trimmed V and J ends, which lost 5 bases and 6 bases, there was a span of 16 bases. The CDR3 is made up of 13 amino acids. CDR1 and CDR2 (germline): DFQATT, SNEGSKA (reference sequence). The CDR3 DNA follows: TGCAGTGCTCCCGAAGGGAACGGTCATGGCTACACCTTC. It specifies CSAPEGNGHGYTF.

At least ten counts were recorded for this clonotype. V is TRBV5-8 and J is TRBJ1-2; possibly TRBD1 for D (6 bases). CDR3 length: 14 residues. V lost 0 bases, J lost 7 bases, and 13 bases lay in between. Germline-derived CDR1 and CDR2 are SGHTS and YDEGEE. In DNA, the CDR3 is TGTGCCAGCAGCTTGGCCGGGGGGCCAGCTGGCTACACCTTC. Amino acid sequence: CASSLAGGPAGYTF.

V and J are TRBV12-5 and TRBJ1-1; D possibly corresponds to TRBD1 (6 bases). Germline V lookup: CDR1 LGHNT, CDR2 FRNRAP. Trimming removed 8 bases at V and 9 bases at J, with 19 bases between. The CDR3 extends over 13 amino acids. Written as DNA, the CDR3 is TGTGCTAGTCAGGCAGGGGAGGGGCCACAAGCTTTCTTT. Translation gives CASQAGEGPQAFF. Together with reference TRBV12-5 and TRBJ1-1, the CDR3 gives the full variable domain: DARVTQTPRHKVTEMGQEVTMRCQPILGHNTVFWYRQTMMQGLELLAYFRNRAPLDDSGMPKDRFSAEMPDATLATLKIQPSEPRDSAVYFCASQAGEGPQAFFGQGTRLTVV.

This clonotype has only a few counts. The chain joins TRBV6-5 to TRBJ2-5; the match to TRBD2 covers 7 bases. Losses at the gene ends were 6 bases for V and 3 bases for J; bases not matched to a gene: 10. The CDR3 is 15 amino acids. The germline V gene has CDR1 MNHEY and CDR2 SVGAGI. CDR3 region: CASRILAGDKETQYF. The CDR3 DNA is TGTGCCAGCAGGATCTTGGCGGGAGACAAAGAGACCCAGTACTTC.

This clonotype was picked up a small number of times. V gene TRBV12-3 or TRBV12-4 combines with J gene TRBJ1-2; no clear D. The CDR3 spans 13 residues. Trimming removed 3 bases from V and 0 bases from J, with 5 bases in between. The chain's CDR3 is CASSLGSNYGYTF. In DNA, the CDR3 is TGTGCCAGCAGTTTGGGGTCTAACTATGGCTACACCTTC.

This clonotype was recorded a few times. The chain has TRBV5-1 and TRBJ2-7, with a weak D call TRBD1 (6 bases). V was shortened by 4 bases and J by 2 bases, with 19 bases between the two germline ends. The CDR3 is made up of 16 amino acids. CDR1 and CDR2 from the germline V gene are SGHRS and YFSETQ. CDR3 sequence (DNA): TGCGCCAGCAGCCTAACATACAGGGCAGGGGCCTACGAGCAGTACTTC. Its protein is CASSLTYRAGAYEQYF.

The V and J genes are TRBV24-1 and TRBJ2-1; 8 bases match TRBD2. CDR1 and CDR2 (germline): KGHDR, SFDVKD. The CDR3 loop spans 12 amino acids. V gave up 9 bases and J gave up 8 bases; unmatched junction bases: 5. The CDR3 DNA reads TGTGCCACCGCCGGGGGGGCTGATGAGCAGTTCTTC. Translation gives CATAGGADEQFF.

This clonotype was detected only a few times. V is TRBV7-6 and J is TRBJ1-6, with TRBD1 matching over 9 bases. Unmatched junction bases numbered 5, after V lost 4 bases and J lost 13 bases. This CDR3 spans 13 amino acids. Germline V gene lookup returns CDR1 SGHVS and CDR2 FNYEAQ. CDR3 bases: TGTGCCAGCAGCTATCGGGACAGGGAGCCCCTCCACTTT. This codes for CASSYRDREPLHF.

This clonotype was seen at least ten times. The chain joins TRBV7-2 to TRBJ2-1, with D possibly matching TRBD1 (5 bases). CDR3 length: 14 residues. V gave up 8 bases and J gave up 2 bases, with 13 bases separating them. Germline V CDR1 and CDR2: SGHTA, FQGNSA. The CDR3 region is CASGWGAPYNEQFF. CDR3 DNA: TGTGCCAGCGGCTGGGGCGCACCCTACAATGAGCAGTTCTTC.

This clonotype was recorded many times. V and J are TRBV6-5 and TRBJ2-1; 7 nucleotides agree with TRBD1. The V gene end was trimmed by 6 bases and the J gene end by 0 bases; junction bases not matched to a gene: 5. Germline V CDR1 and CDR2: MNHEY, SVGAGI. CDR3 length: 15 residues. The CDR3 loop reads CASRAGGSSYNEQFF. The CDR3 bases are TGTGCCAGCAGAGCAGGGGGTAGCTCCTACAATGAGCAGTTCTTC.